Listed below are T cell receptor beta chains from one sample, sequenced in a study of cytomegalovirus exposure and HLA in healthy donors. The data were produced by immunoSEQ multiplex PCR, yet TCRdb's version contains in-frame clones alone and is incomplete. In the table there are roughly 99,000 clones, around 80% of which are singletons. The sequenced sample consisted of PBMCs. Source of these receptors: a man under 40 in good health and CMV-seropositive. CDR3s include the opening cysteine and the closing phenylalanine or tryptophan. The D gene is left open where the match is weak. The listing skips clone size in some rows; elsewhere it reads once, few, many or a size class.

>TRBD1|TRBV7-9|TRBJ1-1|once
TGTGCCAGCAGCACCGGACAGGGTTTCGTATCGGCTTTCTTT
CASSTGQGFVSAFF
>NA|TRBV7-2|TRBJ2-3|NA
TGTGCCAGCAGCTTAGGTTCTCCCGCAGATACGCAGTATTTT
CASSLGSPADTQYF
>NA|TRBV5-1|TRBJ2-7|NA
TGCGCCAGCAGCTTAACAGGGGAGGCCTACGAGCAGTACTTC
CASSLTGEAYEQYF
>TRBD1|TRBV5-8|TRBJ2-6|NA
TGTGCCAGCAGCTTGGCGCAGGGACAGGTCTACTCTGGGGCCAACGTCCTGACTTTC
CASSLAQGQVYSGANVLTF
>TRBD2|TRBV6-5|TRBJ2-3|NA
TGTGCCAGCAAAACCGGGGGGGAAAGCACAGATACGCAGTATTTT
CASKTGGESTDTQYF
>NA|TRBV29-1|TRBJ2-5|NA
TGCAGCGTTGGTTTGCGACTGCAAGAGACCCAGTACTTC
CSVGLRLQETQYF
>NA|TRBV20-1|TRBJ2-7|NA
TGCAGTGCTAGTCACTACGAGCAGTACTTC
CSASHYEQYF
>TRBD2|TRBV9|TRBJ2-3|NA
TGTGCCAGCAGCTTAGGACTAGCGGGGGCCATCACAGATACGCAGTATTTT
CASSLGLAGAITDTQYF
>NA|TRBV7-9|TRBJ1-2|NA
TGTGCCAGCAGCTTAGCAGGGAGCGGCTACACCTTC
CASSLAGSGYTF
>NA|TRBV5-4|TRBJ2-1|NA
TGTGCCAGCAGCCCGCAGGGCAATGAGCAGTTCTTC
CASSPQGNEQFF
>NA|TRBV6-5|TRBJ1-1|NA
TGTGCCAGCAACAGGATCAACACTGAAGCTTTCTTT
CASNRINTEAFF
>NA|TRBV5-8|TRBJ1-5|NA
TGTGCCAGCAGCGTCCAGGGACACTCGAATCAGCCCCAGCATTTT
CASSVQGHSNQPQHF
>NA|TRBV5-8|TRBJ1-1|NA
TGTGCCAGCAGCTTTGGGGCTATCACTGGAGCTTTCTTT
CASSFGAITGAFF
>NA|TRBV7-9|TRBJ2-7|NA
TGTGCCAGCAGCTCCTCCGACCCGACAGAGTACGAGCAGTACTTC
CASSSSDPTEYEQYF
>NA|TRBV5-6|TRBJ1-6|NA
TGTGCCAGCAGCCGAAAGGCACAGGTCTCACCCCTCCACTTT
CASSRKAQVSPLHF
>NA|TRBV11-2|TRBJ2-7|NA
TGTGCCAGCAGCCTCGAACGGGGGTACTACGAGCAGTACTTC
CASSLERGYYEQYF
>TRBD1|TRBV2|TRBJ1-5|NA
TGTGCCAGCAGTGAATCGGGACAGGGAAGCAATCAGCCCCAGCATTTT
CASSESGQGSNQPQHF
>TRBD1|TRBV19|TRBJ2-3|NA
TGTGCCAGTAGTACGCTGGGACAGCGAGGAGATACGCAGTATTTT
CASSTLGQRGDTQYF
>NA|TRBV5-4|TRBJ2-1|once
TGTGCCAGCAGCTTGGTCGGCGGCGATGAGCAGTTCTTC
CASSLVGGDEQFF
>NA|TRBV4-2|TRBJ2-3|NA
TGTGCCAGCAGCCAAGAGACTACAGATACGCAGTATTTT
CASSQETTDTQYF
>NA|TRBV10-1|TRBJ2-3|NA
TGCGCCAGCAGTGGATGGAGTGCCGGGGCAGATACGCAGTATTTT
CASSGWSAGADTQYF
>NA|TRBV5-1|TRBJ2-2|NA
TGCGCCAGCAGCTTGTCGGGGGGCTTCCCAAACACCGGGGAGCTGTTTTTT
CASSLSGGFPNTGELFF
>TRBD1|TRBV4-1|TRBJ2-3|NA
TGCGCCAGCAGCCTATTTATGGGAGGCCAGGGGGCAGGGGATACGCAGTATTTT
CASSLFMGGQGAGDTQYF
>TRBD1|TRBV19|TRBJ1-2|NA
TGTGCCAGTGCGGGACAGCCTAACTATGGCTACACCTTC
CASAGQPNYGYTF
>TRBD2|TRBV7-2|TRBJ2-1|few
TGTGCCAGCAGCTTGGGCGGGGGGGCCCCCTGGAATGAGCAGTTCTTC
CASSLGGGAPWNEQFF
>TRBD2|TRBV5-1|TRBJ2-7|once
TGCGCCAGCAGCTTGGAGCCTAGCGGGGGCCACGAGCAGTACTTC
CASSLEPSGGHEQYF
>TRBD1|TRBV5-1|TRBJ1-4|NA
TGCGCCAGCAGCCCGGACAGGGAAGATGAAAAACTGTTTTTT
CASSPDREDEKLFF
>NA|TRBV19|TRBJ1-1|NA
TGTGCCAGTAGTACCCAGGGGATGAACACTGAAGCTTTCTTT
CASSTQGMNTEAFF